Below, 21 T cell receptor beta chains from the same sample are listed, as sequenced in a study of CD8 T cells in Susac syndrome. With random hexamers, about 0.45 to 1 ug RNA was reverse transcribed. TCRdb ran MiXCR on the immunoSEQ multiplex PCR reads and lists one entry per CDR3 protein. The sample includes 100,000 to 150,000 distinct CDR3 sequences, about 94% seen only once; the top ten take 0.2% to 0.25%. Sequenced material: CD8+ T cells from PBMCs. All receptors derive from a human donor with Susac syndrome.

V is TRBV20-1 and J is TRBJ2-2, with 7 bases fitting TRBD2. J was trimmed by 3 bases and V by 0 bases; bases with no gene match: 7. Germline CDR1 and CDR2: DFQATT and SNEGSKA (reference sequence). This CDR3 is 16 amino acids long. Written as DNA, the CDR3 is TGCAGTGCTAGAGATGGGAGGGGTGGAGACACCGGGGAGCTGTTTTTT. It translates to CSARDGRGGDTGELFF.

This sequence joins TRBV7-8 and TRBJ1-1; D is unresolved. V gave up 8 bases and J gave up 2 bases, with 15 bases separating them. This CDR3 has 14 amino acids. CDR1 and CDR2 (germline): SGHVS, FQNEAQ. DNA for the CDR3: TGTGCCAGCGCCACCTGGGATGAAAACACTGAAGCTTTCTTT. Its protein product is CASATWDENTEAFF.

The rearrangement joins TRBV14 to TRBJ2-5; D unclear. Germline V gene sequence: CDR1 SGHDN, CDR2 FVKESK. Trimming took off 4 bases at V and 6 bases at J, with 12 bases between the two ends. The CDR3 covers 13 residues. CDR3 sequence: CASSRPLQKTQYF. The CDR3 nucleotides are TGTGCCAGCAGCCGTCCCTTACAGAAGACCCAGTACTTC.

V usage is TRBV5-1 and J usage is TRBJ2-7; D remains ambiguous. Germline-derived CDR1 and CDR2 are SGHRS and YFSETQ. The V end was cut by 0 bases, the J end by 2 bases, with 6 bases between. The CDR3 runs to 13 residues. The CDR3 sequence: CASSLGAPYEQYF. Here the CDR3 DNA reads TGCGCCAGCAGCTTGGGAGCTCCCTACGAGCAGTACTTC.

CDR3 coding DNA: TGTGCCTGGAGTAAAGGGGTCTCCCCGGTCCCCAATGAGCAGTTCTTC. Translation gives CAWSKGVSPVPNEQFF. This chain links TRBV30 with TRBJ2-1, with a possible D match to TRBD1 (5 bases). The CDR3 has 16 residues. Germline CDR1 and CDR2: GTSNPN and SVGIG (reference sequence). Trimming took off 2 bases at V and 6 bases at J, with 20 bases between the two ends.

J is TRBJ1-3 and V is TRBV29-1; no clear D. The germline V and J ends were trimmed by 5 bases and 0 bases, with 8 bases remaining between them. Germline V gene sequence: CDR1 SQVTM, CDR2 ANQGSEA. The CDR3 is made up of 13 amino acids. CDR3 in DNA: TGCAGCGTTATCGGTTCCTCTGGAAACACCATATATTTT. This codes for CSVIGSSGNTIYF.

V is TRBV19 and J is TRBJ1-1; D unresolved. V was shortened by 7 bases and J by 0 bases, with 9 bases between the two germline ends. The germline CDR1 and CDR2 sequences are LNHDA and SQIVND (reference sequence). CDR3 length equals 13 residues. This CDR3 is CASTSRMNTEAFF. CDR3 sequence (DNA): TGTGCCAGTACGTCCAGAATGAACACTGAAGCTTTCTTT.

This sequence joins TRBV20-1 and TRBJ2-7; TRBD2 matches 7 bases. V was clipped by 6 bases and J by 3 bases; unmatched bases: 8. Germline V gene sequence: CDR1 DFQATT, CDR2 SNEGSKA (reference sequence). This CDR3 region has 13 residues. The CDR3 region has the DNA TGCAGTGCGCGGGGGACCTCTGACTACGAGCAGTACTTC. Amino acid sequence: CSARGTSDYEQYF.

The gene calls are TRBV28 and TRBJ2-3, with D uncertain. Germline V CDR1 and CDR2: MDHEN, SYDVKM. This CDR3 is built from 14 residues. The germline V and J ends were trimmed by 6 bases and 4 bases, with 14 bases remaining between them. The CDR3 DNA is TGTGCCAGCAGCAAGGCCCGGCTAGCAGATACGCAGTATTTT. Amino acids: CASSKARLADTQYF.

CDR3 in DNA: TGTGCCAGCTGTCTCCGGGCGCCTAGCACAGATACGCAGTATTTT. Translation gives CASCLRAPSTDTQYF. The rearrangement uses TRBV27 and TRBJ2-3; D is unresolved. V was clipped by 8 bases and J by 0 bases, with 15 bases between them. Germline V CDR1 and CDR2: MNHEY, SMNVEV (reference sequence). This CDR3 region has 15 residues.

The J gene is TRBJ2-7, the V gene TRBV5-4; 7 bases are a match to TRBD2. Germline-derived CDR1 and CDR2 are SGHNT and YYREEE (reference sequence). The CDR3 covers 10 residues. V was pared by 8 bases and J by 6 bases, with 2 bases of the junction left unmatched. This CDR3 is CARSGVEQYF. CDR3 nucleotide sequence: TGTGCCAGGAGCGGGGTCGAGCAGTACTTC.

V usage is TRBV4-3 and J usage is TRBJ2-7, with TRBD2 matching over 9 bases. The V gene end was trimmed by 0 bases and the J gene end by 5 bases; junction bases not matched to a gene: 14. This CDR3 spans 18 amino acids. Germline loops: CDR1 LGHNA, CDR2 YSLEER. As DNA, the CDR3 is TGCGCCAGCAGCCAAGATAATAGCGGGAGAAGCATTAGGAACGAGCAGTACTTC. Amino acid sequence: CASSQDNSGRSIRNEQYF.

The chain is built from TRBV5-1 and TRBJ2-3; D not certain. Germline CDR1 reads SGHRS; CDR2 reads YFSETQ. V gave up 0 bases and J gave up 5 bases, with 4 bases separating them. The CDR3 is 12 amino acids. CDR3 in DNA: TGCGCCAGCAGCTTGGAAGGAGATACGCAGTATTTT. Amino acids: CASSLEGDTQYF.

Here the CDR3 reads CASSPRASGGAKEQFF. CDR3 coding DNA: TGCGCCAGCAGCCCGAGGGCTAGCGGGGGGGCTAAGGAGCAGTTCTTC. The V and J genes are TRBV4-1 and TRBJ2-1, with 12 bases matching TRBD2. This CDR3 is built from 16 residues. Germline trimming cut 4 bases from V and 10 bases from J; bases unmatched to any gene: 11. Germline V gene data show CDR1 as MGHRA and CDR2 as YSYEKL.

V gene TRBV11-2 combines with J gene TRBJ2-1, with a possible D match to TRBD2 (5 bases). CDR3 length: 18 amino acids. In germline, CDR1 is SGHAT, CDR2 FQNNGV. Trimming removed 5 bases at V and 5 bases at J, with 25 bases between. CDR3 region: CASSKTFEGVWPNNEQFF. The CDR3 DNA follows: TGTGCCAGCAGCAAGACGTTTGAGGGAGTCTGGCCTAACAATGAGCAGTTCTTC.

The chain carries TRBV5-6 and TRBJ2-3; D gene ambiguous. Germline lookup yields CDR1 SGHDT and CDR2 YYEEEE. The CDR3 totals 15 residues. Trimming pared 2 bases from V and 2 bases from J, leaving 12 bases between. Here the CDR3 DNA reads TGTGCCAGCAGCTTTTTGGGCCACACCACAGATACGCAGTATTTT. Translated, it gives CASSFLGHTTDTQYF.

The chain carries TRBV6-2 or TRBV6-3 and TRBJ1-1; tentatively, D is TRBD1 (5 bases). V lost 6 bases to trimming and J lost 2 bases, with 13 bases between them. In germline, CDR1 is MNHEY, CDR2 SVGEGT. This CDR3 has 14 amino acids. In DNA, the CDR3 is TGTGCCAGCAGGCATTGGGACGGTAACACTGAAGCTTTCTTT. Encoded protein: CASRHWDGNTEAFF.

This chain connects TRBV6-5 to TRBJ1-2; 9 bases agree with TRBD1. The germline V gene encodes CDR1 MNHEY and CDR2 SVGAGI. After removal of 6 bases from V and 2 bases from J, the junction contained 4 bases not matched to a gene. CDR3 length: 14 amino acids. The DNA for the CDR3 is TGTGCCAGCAGATCGACAGGGGGGAACTATGGCTACACCTTC. Residues: CASRSTGGNYGYTF.

This rearrangement joins TRBV27 to TRBJ2-7; D is uncertain. Germline-derived CDR1 and CDR2 are MNHEY and SMNVEV (reference sequence). Trimming took off 4 bases at V and 1 base at J, with 8 bases between the two ends. This CDR3 is 13 amino acids long. In DNA, the CDR3 is TGTGCCAGCAGTTACAGCCGGTCCTACGAGCAGTACTTC. Translation gives CASSYSRSYEQYF.

The J gene is TRBJ2-7, the V gene TRBV27, with D perhaps matching TRBD2 (6 bases). The CDR3 totals 12 residues. Trimming took off 2 bases at V and 6 bases at J, with 8 bases between the two ends. Germline CDR1 is MNHEY and CDR2 is SMNVEV (reference sequence). The CDR3 region has the DNA TGTGCCAGCAGTTTAAAGGGAGGCGAGCAGTACTTC. Its translation is CASSLKGGEQYF.

The chain uses TRBV25-1 and TRBJ2-7; TRBD1 or TRBD2 may be the D gene (5 bases each). CDR1 and CDR2 from the germline V gene are MGHDK and SYGVNS. V was clipped by 1 base and J by 3 bases, with 19 bases between them. This CDR3 is 17 amino acids long. CDR3: CASSESKRQPSLYEQYF. The CDR3 nucleotides read TGTGCCAGCAGTGAATCGAAAAGACAGCCTAGCCTCTACGAGCAGTACTTC.